Here is one TCR beta chain with its context. The record originates from a study of blood T cell repertoires in COVID-19. Sequencing was performed with immunoSEQ multiplex PCR; in TCRdb, only in-frame clones are kept and a portion is missing. The top ten clones hold 3% to 4.5% of a sample with under 250,000 clones, more than 70% of them seen once. This CDR3 comprises 15 residues. Per germline, CDR1 LGHNA and CDR2 YSLEER. Trimming removed 4 bases at V and 3 bases at J, with 15 bases between. This sequence was found in a woman of 80 years or more with acute or convalescent COVID-19. Sequenced: peripheral blood. The chain employs TRBV4-3 and TRBJ1-2; possibly TRBD1 for D (5 bases). The CDR3 loop is CASSPSPRGDYGYTF. As DNA, the CDR3 is TGCGCCAGCAGCCCTTCCCCCCGGGGGGACTATGGCTACACCTTC.